This TCR beta chain was documented in a study of cytomegalovirus exposure and HLA in healthy donors. General observations from the study: A list of approximately 150 TCR beta chains associated with cytomegalovirus was given. Among the most significant clusters, several appeared linked to common viral pathogens in a later analysis.

PCR primers comprised 60 Vbeta and 13 Jbeta primers. The table came from immunoSEQ multiplex PCR; TCRdb's copy has only in-frame clones and leaves some out. The sample lists under 130,000 clones, approximately 79% occurring once. On this clone: What it recognizes is unknown.

V lost 6 bases and J lost 3, with 18 bases in between. The CDR3 contains 15 residues. Germline V CDR1 and CDR2: MDHEN, SYDVKM. The rearrangement uses TRBV28 and TRBJ2-7; a possible D gene is TRBD1 (6 bases). The sequencing sample was made of PBMCs. The receptor comes from a man in his thirties or forties in good health and CMV-seropositive. The DNA for the CDR3 is TGTGCCAGCAGCCCTCCGGGACATCGGATCTACGAGCAGTACTTC. Protein: CASSPPGHRIYEQYF.